The clone carrying this T cell receptor beta chain was detected a few times. Its target is unknown. This entry is derived from a study of post-analysis software for immune sequencing data. Study summary: Relapsing-remitting, secondary progressive and progressive-relapsing forms of multiple sclerosis all featured among disease courses.

The CDR3 runs 16 residues. Germline V gene data show CDR1 as MNHNY and CDR2 as SVGAGI (reference sequence). The ends lost 5 bases at V and 2 bases at J; junction bases unmatched: 8. Findings and limits, study-wide: The normalized Chao1 diversity of multiple sclerosis patients was significantly lower than that of controls. TRBV segments more frequent in patients than in controls numbered about 5 and included TRBV5-6, TRBV5-1 and TRBV20-1.

Unique molecular identifiers had been added to the TCR beta cDNA libraries. TCRdb independently ran MiXCR on the PCR reads; one entry per CDR3 protein. The sample includes some 700,000 distinct CDR3 sequences, 59% of them seen just once. The receptor's source is a girl aged 2-10 years with multiple sclerosis. The sample was blood. The rearrangement uses TRBV6-6 and TRBJ1-1, with 10 bases lining up with TRBD1. The CDR3 sequence is CASSPTTGGLNTEAFF. CDR3 in DNA: TGTGCCAGCAGTCCGACGACAGGGGGCCTCAACACTGAAGCTTTCTTT.